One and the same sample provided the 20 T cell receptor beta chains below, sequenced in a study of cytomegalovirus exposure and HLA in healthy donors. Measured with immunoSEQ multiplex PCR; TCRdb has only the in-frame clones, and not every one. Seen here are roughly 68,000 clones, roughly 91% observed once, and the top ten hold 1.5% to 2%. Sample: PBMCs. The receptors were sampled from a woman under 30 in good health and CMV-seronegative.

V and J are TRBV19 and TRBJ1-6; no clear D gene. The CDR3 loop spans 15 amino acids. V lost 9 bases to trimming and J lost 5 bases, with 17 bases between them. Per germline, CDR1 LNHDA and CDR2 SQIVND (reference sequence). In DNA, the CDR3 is TGTGCCAGCCAGAGGAGGACGGCTGATAATTCACCCCTCCACTTT. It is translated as CASQRRTADNSPLHF.

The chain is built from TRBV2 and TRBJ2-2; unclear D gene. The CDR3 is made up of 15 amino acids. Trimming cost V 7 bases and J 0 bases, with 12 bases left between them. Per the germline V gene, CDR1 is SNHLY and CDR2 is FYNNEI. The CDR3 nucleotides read TGTGCCAGCAATGAGAGGTTATCGAACACCGGGGAGCTGTTTTTT. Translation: CASNERLSNTGELFF.

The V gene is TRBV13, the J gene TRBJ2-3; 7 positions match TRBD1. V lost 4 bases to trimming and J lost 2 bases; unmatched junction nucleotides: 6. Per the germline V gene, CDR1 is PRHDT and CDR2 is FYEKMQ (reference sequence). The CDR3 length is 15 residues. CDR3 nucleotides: TGTGCCAGCAGCTCGGGACAGATATACACAGATACGCAGTATTTT. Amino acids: CASSSGQIYTDTQYF.

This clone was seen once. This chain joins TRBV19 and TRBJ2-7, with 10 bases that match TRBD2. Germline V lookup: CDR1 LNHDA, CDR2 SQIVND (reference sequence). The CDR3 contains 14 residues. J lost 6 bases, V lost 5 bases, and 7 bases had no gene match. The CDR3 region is CASSGAGGPGEQYF. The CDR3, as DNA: TGTGCCAGTAGTGGAGCGGGAGGGCCAGGCGAGCAGTACTTC.

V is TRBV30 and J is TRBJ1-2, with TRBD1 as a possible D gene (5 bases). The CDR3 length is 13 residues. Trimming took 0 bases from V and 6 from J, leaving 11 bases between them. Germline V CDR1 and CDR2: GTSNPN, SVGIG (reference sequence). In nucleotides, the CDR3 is TGTGCCTGGAGTGTACCTCCAGGGAATGGCTACACCTTC. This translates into CAWSVPPGNGYTF.

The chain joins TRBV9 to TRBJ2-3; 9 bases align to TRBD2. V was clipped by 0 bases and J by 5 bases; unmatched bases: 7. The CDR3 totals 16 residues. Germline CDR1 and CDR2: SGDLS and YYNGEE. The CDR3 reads CASSVVPSGIQDTQYF. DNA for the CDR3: TGTGCCAGCAGCGTAGTTCCTAGCGGGATTCAAGATACGCAGTATTTT.

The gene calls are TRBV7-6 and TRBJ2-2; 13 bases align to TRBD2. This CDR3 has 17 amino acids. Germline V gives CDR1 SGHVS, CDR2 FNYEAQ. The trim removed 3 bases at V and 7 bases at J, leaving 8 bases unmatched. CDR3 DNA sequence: TGTGCCAGCAGCTTTACTAGCGGGGGGGCCGGAATCGGGGAGCTGTTTTTT. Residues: CASSFTSGGAGIGELFF.

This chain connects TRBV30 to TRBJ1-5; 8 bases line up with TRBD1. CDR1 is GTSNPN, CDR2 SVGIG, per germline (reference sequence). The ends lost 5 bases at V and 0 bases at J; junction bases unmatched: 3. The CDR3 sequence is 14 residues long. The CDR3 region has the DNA TGTGCCTGGGGTCAGGGGGCTAGCAATCAGCCCCAGCATTTT. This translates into CAWGQGASNQPQHF.

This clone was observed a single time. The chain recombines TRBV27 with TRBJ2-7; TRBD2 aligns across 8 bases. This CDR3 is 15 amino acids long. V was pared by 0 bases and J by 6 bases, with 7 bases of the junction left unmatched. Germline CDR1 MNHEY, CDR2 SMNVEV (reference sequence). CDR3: CASSLSIAGHLEQYF. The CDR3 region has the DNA TGTGCCAGCAGTTTATCGATAGCGGGGCACCTCGAGCAGTACTTC.

CDR3 loop: CAWSLSGRSYEQYF. CDR3 nucleotides: TGTGCCTGGAGTTTAAGCGGGAGGTCCTACGAGCAGTACTTC. The chain employs TRBV30 and TRBJ2-7, with 9 bases fitting TRBD2. Germline CDR1 is GTSNPN and CDR2 is SVGIG (reference sequence). CDR3 length equals 14 residues. The V segment lost 2 bases and the J segment 1 base; nucleotides outside the gene matches: 3.

The CDR3 DNA reads as TGCGCCAGCAGTGAAACCGGGATCGAGCAAATGGGCGAGCAGTTCTTC. It is translated as CASSETGIEQMGEQFF. The chain links TRBV10-1 to TRBJ2-1; perhaps TRBD2 as D (5 bases). The ends were cut back, 3 bases at V and 10 bases at J, with 22 bases in the middle. CDR3 size: 16 residues. Germline CDR1 WNHNN, CDR2 SYGVQD (reference sequence).

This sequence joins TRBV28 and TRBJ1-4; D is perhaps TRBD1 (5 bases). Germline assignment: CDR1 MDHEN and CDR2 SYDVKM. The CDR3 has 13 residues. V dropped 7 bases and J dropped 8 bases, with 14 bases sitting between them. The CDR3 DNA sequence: TGTGCCAGCATGATCGTCGGGGGAGAAAAACTGTTTTTT. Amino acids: CASMIVGGEKLFF.

CDR3 DNA: TGTGCCAGCAGCCGAGGGGCTAGCGGTAGCACAGAGACCCAGTACTTC. It translates to CASSRGASGSTETQYF. This chain joins TRBV7-8 and TRBJ2-5; 7 bases are a match to TRBD2. V dropped 5 bases and J dropped 4; count of bases not matched to a gene: 13. The CDR3 extends over 16 amino acids. Germline loops: CDR1 SGHVS, CDR2 FQNEAQ.

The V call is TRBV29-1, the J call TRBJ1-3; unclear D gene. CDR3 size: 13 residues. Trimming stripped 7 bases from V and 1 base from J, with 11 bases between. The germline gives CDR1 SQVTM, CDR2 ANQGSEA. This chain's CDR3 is CSAAGYSGNTIYF. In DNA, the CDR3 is TGCAGCGCCGCGGGTTATTCTGGAAACACCATATATTTT.

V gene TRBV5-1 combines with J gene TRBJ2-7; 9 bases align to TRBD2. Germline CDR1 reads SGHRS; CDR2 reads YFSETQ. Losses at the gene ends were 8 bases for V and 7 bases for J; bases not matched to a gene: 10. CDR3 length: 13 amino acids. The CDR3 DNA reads TGCGCCAGGACGATAACGGCGGGAGGGGAGCAGTACTTC. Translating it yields CARTITAGGEQYF.

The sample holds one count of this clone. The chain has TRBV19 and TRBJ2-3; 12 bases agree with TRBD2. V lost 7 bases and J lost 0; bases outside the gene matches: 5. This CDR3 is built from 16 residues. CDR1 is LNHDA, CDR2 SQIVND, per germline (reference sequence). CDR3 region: CASTRTSGASTDTQYF. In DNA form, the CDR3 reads TGTGCCAGTACCAGGACTAGCGGGGCTAGCACAGATACGCAGTATTTT.

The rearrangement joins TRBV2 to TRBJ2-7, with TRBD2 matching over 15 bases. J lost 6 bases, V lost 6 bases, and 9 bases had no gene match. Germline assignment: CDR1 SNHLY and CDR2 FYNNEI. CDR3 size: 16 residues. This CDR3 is CASRISPGLAGGEQYF. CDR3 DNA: TGTGCCAGCAGGATCTCGCCGGGACTAGCGGGAGGCGAGCAGTACTTC.

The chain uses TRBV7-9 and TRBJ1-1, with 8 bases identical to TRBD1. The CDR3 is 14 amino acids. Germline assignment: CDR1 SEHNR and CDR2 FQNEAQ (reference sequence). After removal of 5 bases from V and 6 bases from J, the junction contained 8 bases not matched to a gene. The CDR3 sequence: CASSRGQDFAEAFF. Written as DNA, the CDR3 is TGTGCCAGCAGCCGGGGACAGGATTTCGCTGAAGCTTTCTTT.

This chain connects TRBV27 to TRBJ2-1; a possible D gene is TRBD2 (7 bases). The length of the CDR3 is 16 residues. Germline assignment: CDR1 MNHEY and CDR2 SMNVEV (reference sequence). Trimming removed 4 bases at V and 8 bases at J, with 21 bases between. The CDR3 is CASSWGTGGKGDEQFF. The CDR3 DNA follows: TGTGCCAGCAGTTGGGGAACGGGAGGTAAGGGGGATGAGCAGTTCTTC.

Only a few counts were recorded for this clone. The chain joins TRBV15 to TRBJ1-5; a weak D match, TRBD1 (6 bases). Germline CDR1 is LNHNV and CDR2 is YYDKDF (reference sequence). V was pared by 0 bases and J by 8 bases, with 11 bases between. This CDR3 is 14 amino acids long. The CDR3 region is CATSRDQGREPQHF. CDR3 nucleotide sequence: TGTGCCACCAGCAGAGATCAGGGGCGGGAGCCCCAGCATTTT.